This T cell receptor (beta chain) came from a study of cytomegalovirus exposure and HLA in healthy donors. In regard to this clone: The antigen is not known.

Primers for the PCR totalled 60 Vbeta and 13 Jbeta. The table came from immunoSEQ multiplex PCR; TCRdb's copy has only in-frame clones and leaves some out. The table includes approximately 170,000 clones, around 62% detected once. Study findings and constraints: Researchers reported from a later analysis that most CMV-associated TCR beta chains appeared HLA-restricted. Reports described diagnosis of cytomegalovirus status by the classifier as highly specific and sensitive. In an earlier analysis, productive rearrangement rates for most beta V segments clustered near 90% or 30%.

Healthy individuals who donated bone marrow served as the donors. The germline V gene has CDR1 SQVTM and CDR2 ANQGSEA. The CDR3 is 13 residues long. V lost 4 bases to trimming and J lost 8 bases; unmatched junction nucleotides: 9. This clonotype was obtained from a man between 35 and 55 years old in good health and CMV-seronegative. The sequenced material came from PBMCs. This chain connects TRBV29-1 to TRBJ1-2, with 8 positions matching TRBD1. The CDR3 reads CSVVGQGAWGYTF. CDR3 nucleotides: TGCAGCGTTGTTGGGCAGGGGGCCTGGGGCTACACCTTC.